The next 2 T cell receptor beta chains were all read from a single sample in a study of CD8+ T cells in alopecia areata. Sequencing used cDNA as its template, made by extracting RNA and reverse transcribing it. The protocol was immunoSEQ multiplex PCR, while the TCRdb copy is restricted to in-frame clones and leaves out a portion. The sample has 170,000 or so clones; around 63% are singletons. The source material was CD4+ T cells sorted from blood, sampled at week 0. These TCRs come from a human donor with alopecia areata.

The chain carries TRBV29-1 and TRBJ1-1; 7 bases are a match to TRBD1. CDR3 length: 13 amino acids. CDR1 is SQVTM and CDR2 is ANQGSEA in the germline V gene. With V trimmed by 2 bases and J by 1 base, 1 base remained unmatched. This chain's CDR3 is CSVEQGGNTEAFF. The CDR3 DNA is TGCAGCGTTGAACAGGGGGGGAACACTGAAGCTTTCTTT.

This clone was found a few times. The chain links TRBV7-9 to TRBJ2-2; possibly TRBD2 for D (6 bases). The V gene's germline CDR1 is SEHNR and CDR2 FQNEAQ (reference sequence). CDR3 length: 16 residues. V lost 5 bases to trimming and J lost 7 bases, with 20 bases between them. The CDR3 DNA is TGTGCCAGCAGCCGGAATTGGAGGGCGCAGGACGGGGAGCTGTTTTTT. The encoded protein is CASSRNWRAQDGELFF.